The 30 T cell receptor beta chains below all came from one sample that was sequenced in a study of blood T cell repertoires in COVID-19. This table comes from immunoSEQ multiplex PCR, and its TCRdb copy is limited to in-frame clones, with some not included. This sample has about 120,000 clones, with less than 90% found just once. Sequencing was carried out using peripheral blood. These receptors all stem from a man aged 65 to 79 who had recovered from COVID-19.

The J gene is TRBJ1-4, the V gene TRBV20-1, with 8 bases lining up with TRBD1. CDR1 is DFQATT, CDR2 SNEGSKA, per germline (reference sequence). There are 15 residues in the CDR3. Losses at the gene ends were 6 bases for V and 8 bases for J; bases not matched to a gene: 14. The CDR3 protein is CSASPGEQGGEKLFF. CDR3 nucleotides: TGCAGTGCGAGTCCGGGGGAACAGGGGGGCGAAAAACTGTTTTTT.

The V call is TRBV11-2, the J call TRBJ1-2; D may be TRBD1 (6 bases). The CDR3 length is 17 residues. In germline, CDR1 is SGHAT, CDR2 FQNNGV. V was clipped by 2 bases and J by 4 bases, with 20 bases between them. CDR3 nucleotide sequence: TGTGCCAGCAGCTTAATTAAGGGGGACCCTTTTGGCTATGGCTACACCTTC. The encoded protein is CASSLIKGDPFGYGYTF.

The CDR3 spells CASSLLLVAESYNEQFF. The CDR3 nucleotides are TGTGCCAGCAGTTTGCTACTAGTCGCCGAATCTTACAATGAGCAGTTCTTC. The V gene is TRBV28, the J gene TRBJ2-1; perhaps TRBD2 as D (5 bases). Trimming removed 3 bases at V and 4 bases at J, with 19 bases between. The CDR3 runs 17 residues. Per germline, CDR1 MDHEN and CDR2 SYDVKM.

The genes are TRBV28 and TRBJ2-1; 7 nucleotides match TRBD1. CDR3 length equals 17 residues. Per the germline V gene, CDR1 is MDHEN and CDR2 is SYDVKM. V lost 4 bases and J lost 0; bases outside the gene matches: 9. The CDR3: CASSSRTGPISYNEQFF. CDR3 in DNA: TGTGCCAGCAGTTCCCGGACAGGTCCTATCTCCTACAATGAGCAGTTCTTC.

The chain recombines TRBV18 with TRBJ1-3; TRBD1 is a possible D gene (6 bases). The V end lost 4 bases, the J end lost 3 bases, and 22 bases lay between the germline ends. The length of the CDR3 is 18 residues. Germline CDR1 and CDR2: KGHSH and LQKENI. This chain's CDR3 is CASSLLGGGGRVGNTIYF. The CDR3 DNA follows: TGTGCCAGCTCACTTCTCGGCGGGGGCGGCCGAGTTGGAAACACCATATATTTT.

The chain is built from TRBV10-3 and TRBJ1-1, with D perhaps TRBD1 (5 bases). Germline loops: CDR1 ENHRY, CDR2 SYGVKD. V was shortened by 8 bases and J by 3 bases, with 16 bases between the two germline ends. The CDR3 spans 14 residues. The CDR3 DNA follows: TGTGCCATCCAGGGCACCGGTCGGGACACTGAAGCTTTCTTT. It encodes CAIQGTGRDTEAFF.

In its sample, this clone was seen a few times. This chain connects TRBV4-2 to TRBJ1-1, with 7 bases identical to TRBD1. CDR3 size: 12 residues. V lost 2 bases, J lost 10 bases, and 4 bases stayed unmatched. Germline V gene lookup returns CDR1 LGHNA and CDR2 YNFKEQ. Here the CDR3 reads CASSQTTGPAFF. CDR3 coding DNA: TGTGCCAGCAGCCAAACGACAGGGCCAGCTTTCTTT.

This clone was seen once. The rearrangement links TRBV5-1 to TRBJ2-7; TRBD1 might be the D (6 bases). CDR3 length: 17 residues. CDR1 is SGHRS, CDR2 YFSETQ, per germline. The V end was cut by 1 base, the J end by 0 bases, with 17 bases between. CDR3 DNA sequence: TGCGCCAGCAGCTTGACCGGACAGCCGGCAAGCTCCTACGAGCAGTACTTC. This gives the protein CASSLTGQPASSYEQYF.

Here the CDR3 reads CASSLVGGILDTQYF. Here the CDR3 DNA reads TGTGCCAGCAGCTTAGTTGGCGGGATTTTGGATACGCAGTATTTT. V usage is TRBV7-6 and J usage is TRBJ2-3, with D perhaps TRBD2 (6 bases). Germline V gives CDR1 SGHVS, CDR2 FNYEAQ. The V and J ends lost 1 base and 6 bases respectively, with 14 bases between them. The CDR3 spans 15 residues.

V usage is TRBV15 and J usage is TRBJ1-1; D is ambiguous. The germline CDR1 and CDR2 sequences are LNHNV and YYDKDF (reference sequence). The length of the CDR3 is 14 residues. V shed 0 bases and J shed 7 bases, with 12 bases lying between them. The CDR3 protein is CATSRDRFEGEAFF. The CDR3 nucleotides read TGTGCCACCAGCAGAGACCGATTCGAGGGTGAAGCTTTCTTT.

The chain couples TRBV5-1 to TRBJ2-1, with 7 bases identical to TRBD2. Germline-derived CDR1 and CDR2 are SGHRS and YFSETQ. The CDR3 has 16 amino acids. V lost 4 bases, J lost 9 bases, and 16 bases stayed unmatched. In DNA, the CDR3 is TGCGCCAGCAGCCTTAGGACTAGTCAGGGAGGAGGTGAGCAGTTCTTC. It translates to CASSLRTSQGGGEQFF.

The chain employs TRBV30 and TRBJ2-4; D is undetermined. CDR3 length: 13 amino acids. Between the trimmed V and J ends, which lost 1 base and 7 bases, there was a span of 11 bases. Germline V CDR1 and CDR2: GTSNPN, SVGIG (reference sequence). CDR3 amino acids: CAWSGPLFNIQYF. CDR3 nucleotides: TGTGCCTGGAGTGGGCCCCTGTTTAACATTCAGTACTTC.

J is TRBJ2-3 and V is TRBV5-5; D ambiguous. CDR1 is SGHKS, CDR2 YYEKEE, per germline (reference sequence). With 0 bases removed from V and 6 bases from J, the gap between germline ends came to 11 bases. This CDR3 is 14 amino acids long. The CDR3 bases are TGTGCCAGCAGCTTGGACGGTTCCAGGGATACGCAGTATTTT. Protein product: CASSLDGSRDTQYF.

The V gene is TRBV7-2, the J gene TRBJ2-7; 8 bases match TRBD2. V lost 4 bases, J lost 12 bases, and 8 bases stayed unmatched. This CDR3 is built from 12 residues. Germline V gene data show CDR1 as SGHTA and CDR2 as FQGNSA. The CDR3 reads CASSSGVAGPYF. CDR3 DNA sequence: TGTGCCAGCAGCTCCGGCGTAGCGGGGCCGTACTTC.

This clone appeared a few times. The rearrangement uses TRBV27 and TRBJ1-5, with D possibly TRBD1 on 6 matching bases. The germline gives CDR1 MNHEY, CDR2 SMNVEV (reference sequence). This CDR3 has 15 amino acids. Trimming took 6 bases from V and 2 from J, leaving 14 bases between them. The CDR3: CASSERQVGNQPQHF. The CDR3 DNA follows: TGTGCCAGCAGCGAAAGACAGGTCGGCAATCAGCCCCAGCATTTT.

This clone was seen a few times. This chain links TRBV28 with TRBJ2-2; TRBD1 matches at 7 bases. Germline CDR1 is MDHEN and CDR2 is SYDVKM. After removal of 4 bases from V and 7 bases from J, the junction contained 12 bases not matched to a gene. CDR3 size: 16 residues. The CDR3 here is CASSSPGQDLGGELFF. CDR3 bases: TGTGCCAGCAGTTCCCCCGGACAGGATTTGGGCGGGGAGCTGTTTTTT.

This chain links TRBV9 with TRBJ2-7; 8 bases match TRBD1. The trim removed 0 bases at V and 5 bases at J, leaving 7 bases unmatched. Looked up from germline, CDR1 is SGDLS and CDR2 is YYNGEE. This CDR3 spans 15 amino acids. The chain's CDR3 is CASSVGPQGAHEQYF. The DNA of the CDR3 is TGTGCCAGCAGCGTAGGCCCCCAGGGGGCCCACGAGCAGTACTTC.

The rearrangement uses TRBV5-4 and TRBJ2-1, with 9 bases that match TRBD2. Germline trimming cut 7 bases from V and 10 bases from J; bases unmatched to any gene: 15. The CDR3 runs 15 residues. The germline V gene has CDR1 SGHNT and CDR2 YYREEE (reference sequence). CDR3 sequence (DNA): TGTGCCAGCGGATTAAGCGGGGGGACTTGGCGGGAGCAGTTCTTC. The encoded protein is CASGLSGGTWREQFF.

The chain recombines TRBV18 with TRBJ2-1; perhaps TRBD1 as D (6 bases). Germline-derived CDR1 and CDR2 are KGHSH and LQKENI. This CDR3 region has 15 residues. V lost 5 bases to trimming and J lost 0 bases, with 11 bases between them. The DNA for the CDR3 is TGTGCCAGCTCAGCAGGACAGCGCTCCTACAATGAGCAGTTCTTC. Encoded protein: CASSAGQRSYNEQFF.

This clone was found a few times. J is TRBJ1-1 and V is TRBV6-5, with a possible D match to TRBD1 (6 bases). CDR1 is MNHEY and CDR2 is SVGAGI in the germline V gene. The ends were cut back, 6 bases at V and 9 bases at J, with 11 bases in the middle. The CDR3 extends over 11 amino acids. In nucleotides, the CDR3 is TGTGCCAGCAGCCCGGGGGGCCAAGCTTTCTTT. Translation gives CASSPGGQAFF.

The chain has TRBV30 and TRBJ2-1; TRBD2 is a possible D gene (5 bases). Between the trimmed V and J ends, which lost 7 bases and 9 bases, there was a span of 19 bases. This CDR3 is 13 amino acids long. Germline V lookup: CDR1 GTSNPN, CDR2 SVGIG (reference sequence). The CDR3 here is CALLARERVEQFF. As DNA, the CDR3 is TGTGCCTTATTAGCACGGGAACGGGTTGAGCAGTTCTTC.

A single count supports this clone. The V call is TRBV5-6, the J call TRBJ1-2, with 9 bases that match TRBD1. The junction had 4 bases not matched to a gene; V was cut back by 3 bases and J by 7 bases. This CDR3 is built from 13 residues. The germline V gene has CDR1 SGHDT and CDR2 YYEEEE. The DNA of the CDR3 is TGTGCCAGCAGCTACGGACAGGGGACTGGCTACACCTTC. Its protein is CASSYGQGTGYTF.

This rearrangement joins TRBV29-1 to TRBJ2-3; possibly TRBD2 for D (6 bases). The CDR3 length is 13 residues. Germline values: CDR1 SQVTM, CDR2 ANQGSEA. Between the trimmed V and J ends, which lost 4 bases and 0 bases, there was a span of 8 bases. CDR3 in DNA: TGCAGCGTTGGCGGGACTAGCACAGATACGCAGTATTTT. It codes for CSVGGTSTDTQYF.

CDR3 DNA: TGCGCCAGCAGCTTGGGGACTAGCCGTTACTACAATGAGCAGTTCTTC. Amino acid sequence: CASSLGTSRYYNEQFF. V and J are TRBV5-1 and TRBJ2-1; TRBD2 aligns across 8 bases. With 0 bases clipped from V and 3 bases from J, the junction kept 5 bases outside the gene matches. The CDR3 covers 16 residues. Germline V gene data show CDR1 as SGHRS and CDR2 as YFSETQ.

This chain joins TRBV9 and TRBJ2-3; D is unresolved. The V gene lost 0 bases and the J gene lost 1 base, with 9 bases spanning the gap. There are 15 residues in the CDR3. Looked up from germline, CDR1 is SGDLS and CDR2 is YYNGEE. DNA for the CDR3: TGTGCCAGCAGCGTAGGTAGAGCGCGCACAGATACGCAGTATTTT. The encoded protein is CASSVGRARTDTQYF.

The chain couples TRBV20-1 to TRBJ2-7; D remains ambiguous. Deletions cut 3 bases from V and 2 bases from J, with 5 bases between. CDR1 and CDR2 from the germline V gene are DFQATT and SNEGSKA (reference sequence). This CDR3 spans 11 amino acids. CDR3 coding DNA: TGCAGTGCTAGCGGAGCCTACGAGCAGTACTTC. Protein: CSASGAYEQYF.

The V gene is TRBV11-2, the J gene TRBJ1-3; 9 nucleotides align to TRBD1. CDR3 length: 15 amino acids. Looked up from germline, CDR1 is SGHAT and CDR2 is FQNNGV. With 5 bases clipped from V and 4 bases from J, the junction kept 6 bases outside the gene matches. CDR3 coding DNA: TGTGCCAGCAGCGCCGGGACAGGGTTAGGAAACACCATATATTTT. Its translation is CASSAGTGLGNTIYF.

A few counts support this clone. The chain couples TRBV10-3 to TRBJ2-7, with 14 bases aligning to TRBD2. This CDR3 comprises 14 residues. Per the germline V gene, CDR1 is ENHRY and CDR2 is SYGVKD. Unmatched junction bases numbered 1, after V lost 6 bases and J lost 3 bases. CDR3 sequence (DNA): TGTGCCATCAGGGGGACTAGCGGGAGCTACGAGCAGTACTTC. Translating it yields CAIRGTSGSYEQYF.

The table lists this clone with a count of one. The chain is built from TRBV5-1 and TRBJ2-5; D not certain. The CDR3 consists of 13 residues. Looked up from germline, CDR1 is SGHRS and CDR2 is YFSETQ. Trimming took 7 bases from V and 3 from J, leaving 13 bases between them. CDR3 coding DNA: TGCGCCAGCCAGACACTCGCCGAAGAGACCCAGTACTTC. Translated: CASQTLAEETQYF. Filled out from reference TRBV5-1 and TRBJ2-5, the complete variable domain reads KAGVTQTPRYLIKTRGQQVTLSCSPISGHRSVSWYQQTPGQGLQFLFEYFSETQRNKGNFPGRFSGRQFSNSRSEMNVSTLELGDSALYLCASQTLAEETQYFGPGTRLLVL.

The chain is built from TRBV4-2 and TRBJ2-7; TRBD1 matches at 9 bases. The V segment lost 2 bases and the J segment 5 bases; nucleotides outside the gene matches: 7. The CDR3 loop spans 15 amino acids. In germline, CDR1 is LGHNA, CDR2 YNFKEQ. The CDR3 nucleotides read TGTGCCAGCAGCCAATCCTGGACAGGGGTGGACGAGCAGTACTTC. This gives the protein CASSQSWTGVDEQYF.